The entry below describes one T cell receptor beta chain. Clones were sequenced by immunoSEQ multiplex PCR, and TCRdb holds only the in-frame ones, with some missing. Found here are approximately 150,000 clones, roughly nine tenths of them singletons; the top ten hold just under 5%. The data belong to a study of control samples from healthy donors and cancer patients. This CDR3 is built from 16 residues. V trimming: 2 bases; J trimming: 5 bases; junction bases outside the gene matches: 12. The germline CDR1 and CDR2 sequences are SGHRS and YFSETQ. The gene calls are TRBV5-1 and TRBJ2-7; 8 bases align to TRBD2. Sequenced sample: blood. This sequence originates from a man aged 30 to 39 in good health. This CDR3 reads CASSFGAGGIANEQYF. In nucleotides, the CDR3 is TGCGCCAGCAGCTTCGGGGCGGGAGGAATTGCCAACGAGCAGTACTTC.